A selection of T cell receptor beta chains follows, all from one sample in a study of T cell changes during pregnancy in multiple sclerosis. Here immunoSEQ multiplex PCR was the method, and the copy in TCRdb shows in-frame clones only, minus some. The sample has over 55,000 clones; 85% to 95% are singletons. The sample here was peripheral blood, taken after pregnancy. These receptors all stem from a female donor with multiple sclerosis, enrolled in a pregnancy study. Each CDR3 is given with its conserved first and last residue. Fields, in order: J gene, V gene, clone size, D gene, CDR3 protein, CDR3 DNA. D genes are given only for firm matches. The size field is filled for only some rows; it gives once, few, many or a size class.

j_call: TRBJ1-3
v_call: TRBV6-5
clone_size: .
d_call: .
cdr3_aa: CASSAFGSGNTIYF
cdr3_nt: TGTGCCAGCAGTGCCTTCGGGTCTGGAAACACCATATATTTT

j_call: TRBJ2-7
v_call: TRBV2
clone_size: .
d_call: .
cdr3_aa: CASIPESSYEQYF
cdr3_nt: TGTGCCAGCATCCCGGAGAGCTCCTACGAGCAGTACTTC

j_call: TRBJ1-1
v_call: TRBV5-1
clone_size: .
d_call: .
cdr3_aa: CASSLSRRGYTEAFF
cdr3_nt: TGCGCCAGCAGCTTGAGCAGGCGTGGGTACACTGAAGCTTTCTTT

j_call: TRBJ1-1
v_call: TRBV11-1
clone_size: .
d_call: .
cdr3_aa: CASSLGLEAFF
cdr3_nt: TGTGCCAGCAGCTTGGGCCTTGAAGCTTTCTTT

j_call: TRBJ2-7
v_call: TRBV4-3
clone_size: .
d_call: .
cdr3_aa: CASSQHLSAGSSLEQYF
cdr3_nt: TGCGCCAGCAGCCAACATTTGTCAGCGGGCTCATCCCTGGAGCAGTACTTC

j_call: TRBJ2-1
v_call: TRBV5-4
clone_size: .
d_call: TRBD2
cdr3_aa: CASSFWTSGTYNEQFF
cdr3_nt: TGTGCCAGCAGTTTCTGGACTAGCGGGACCTACAATGAGCAGTTCTTC

j_call: TRBJ2-7
v_call: TRBV19
clone_size: once
d_call: .
cdr3_aa: CASSTASYEQYF
cdr3_nt: TGTGCCAGTAGTACCGCGAGCTACGAGCAGTACTTC

j_call: TRBJ2-7
v_call: TRBV2
clone_size: .
d_call: .
cdr3_aa: CASSLAEGSYEQYF
cdr3_nt: TGTGCCAGTAGTTTAGCCGAAGGCTCCTACGAGCAGTACTTC

j_call: TRBJ2-3
v_call: TRBV5-1
clone_size: .
d_call: TRBD2
cdr3_aa: CASSYSTSGRRDSTDTQYF
cdr3_nt: TGCGCCAGCAGCTATTCGACTAGCGGACGTCGAGATAGCACAGATACGCAGTATTTT

j_call: TRBJ2-7
v_call: TRBV5-1
clone_size: .
d_call: .
cdr3_aa: CASSLAGQGPYEQYF
cdr3_nt: TGCGCCAGCAGCTTGGCCGGCCAGGGTCCGTACGAGCAGTACTTC

j_call: TRBJ2-7
v_call: TRBV7-8
clone_size: .
d_call: TRBD1
cdr3_aa: CASSPRQGIIYEQYF
cdr3_nt: TGTGCCAGCAGCCCGAGACAGGGGATCATCTACGAGCAGTACTTC

j_call: TRBJ1-4
v_call: TRBV10-3
clone_size: .
d_call: TRBD1
cdr3_aa: CAISAGTGNEGKLFF
cdr3_nt: TGTGCCATCAGTGCCGGGACAGGGAACGAGGGAAAACTGTTTTTT

j_call: TRBJ2-1
v_call: TRBV27
clone_size: .
d_call: .
cdr3_aa: CASGGNREYNEQFF
cdr3_nt: TGTGCCAGCGGGGGGAACAGAGAATACAATGAGCAGTTCTTC

j_call: TRBJ2-2
v_call: TRBV4-1
clone_size: .
d_call: .
cdr3_aa: CASSLVNTGELFF
cdr3_nt: TGCGCCAGCAGCTTAGTTAACACCGGGGAGCTGTTTTTT

j_call: TRBJ2-7
v_call: TRBV19
clone_size: once
d_call: TRBD1
cdr3_aa: CASSIIPGTGGEQYF
cdr3_nt: TGTGCCAGTAGTATCATACCCGGGACAGGGGGCGAGCAGTACTTC

j_call: TRBJ2-6
v_call: TRBV5-6
clone_size: .
d_call: .
cdr3_aa: CASSLAPNSGANVLTF
cdr3_nt: TGTGCCAGCAGCTTGGCCCCCAACTCTGGGGCCAACGTCCTGACTTTC

j_call: TRBJ1-2
v_call: TRBV19
clone_size: .
d_call: .
cdr3_aa: CASKQDRTNYGYTF
cdr3_nt: TGTGCCAGCAAACAAGACAGGACTAACTATGGCTACACCTTC

j_call: TRBJ1-5
v_call: TRBV11-2
clone_size: .
d_call: .
cdr3_aa: CASSLAPGDQPQHF
cdr3_nt: TGTGCCAGCAGCTTAGCCCCCGGGGATCAGCCCCAGCATTTT

j_call: TRBJ2-1
v_call: TRBV7-9
clone_size: .
d_call: TRBD2
cdr3_aa: CASSPGLAGSYNEQFF
cdr3_nt: TGTGCCAGCAGCCCGGGACTAGCGGGTTCCTACAATGAGCAGTTCTTC

j_call: TRBJ2-5
v_call: TRBV2
clone_size: .
d_call: .
cdr3_aa: CASGAIQETQYF
cdr3_nt: TGTGCCAGCGGAGCCATCCAAGAGACCCAGTACTTC

j_call: TRBJ1-4
v_call: TRBV11-2
clone_size: .
d_call: TRBD1
cdr3_aa: CASSSRDRDEKLFF
cdr3_nt: TGTGCCAGCAGTAGCCGGGACAGAGACGAAAAACTGTTTTTT

j_call: TRBJ2-7
v_call: TRBV25-1
clone_size: .
d_call: .
cdr3_aa: CASSRGLSYEQYF
cdr3_nt: TGTGCCAGCAGCAGGGGTTTATCCTACGAGCAGTACTTC

j_call: TRBJ2-3
v_call: TRBV6-5
clone_size: .
d_call: .
cdr3_aa: CASSYSPGTDTQYF
cdr3_nt: TGTGCCAGCAGTTACTCGCCGGGCACAGATACGCAGTATTTT

j_call: TRBJ1-2
v_call: TRBV6-1
clone_size: .
d_call: .
cdr3_aa: CASSEAEGKFYGYTF
cdr3_nt: TGTGCCAGCAGTGAAGCGGAGGGGAAATTCTATGGCTACACCTTC

j_call: TRBJ2-2
v_call: TRBV19
clone_size: .
d_call: TRBD2
cdr3_aa: CASSIVAGGFNTGELFF
cdr3_nt: TGTGCCAGTAGTATAGTAGCGGGAGGGTTTAACACCGGGGAGCTGTTTTTT

j_call: TRBJ2-3
v_call: TRBV6-1
clone_size: .
d_call: TRBD2
cdr3_aa: CASSPSGRTDTQYF
cdr3_nt: TGTGCCAGCAGTCCTAGCGGCCGCACAGATACGCAGTATTTT

j_call: TRBJ2-5
v_call: TRBV2
clone_size: .
d_call: TRBD2
cdr3_aa: CASRGWTSGAQETQYF
cdr3_nt: TGTGCCAGCAGGGGATGGACTAGCGGAGCTCAAGAGACCCAGTACTTC

j_call: TRBJ1-2
v_call: TRBV12-5
clone_size: .
d_call: TRBD1
cdr3_aa: CASGGDRGYGYTF
cdr3_nt: TGTGCTAGTGGTGGAGACAGGGGATATGGCTACACCTTC

j_call: TRBJ2-4
v_call: TRBV18
clone_size: .
d_call: .
cdr3_aa: CASSRSPAGAKNIQYF
cdr3_nt: TGTGCCAGCTCACGAAGCCCGGCAGGGGCCAAAAACATTCAGTACTTC

j_call: TRBJ1-4
v_call: TRBV6-5
clone_size: .
d_call: TRBD1
cdr3_aa: CASSTGQDKKLFF
cdr3_nt: TGTGCCAGCTCCACGGGACAGGATAAAAAACTGTTTTTT

j_call: TRBJ1-2
v_call: TRBV2
clone_size: once
d_call: .
cdr3_aa: CASRTQGYYGYTF
cdr3_nt: TGTGCCAGCAGGACCCAGGGATACTATGGCTACACCTTC

j_call: TRBJ2-7
v_call: TRBV19
clone_size: .
d_call: .
cdr3_aa: CASSMYAGYEQYF
cdr3_nt: TGTGCCAGTAGTATGTACGCGGGCTACGAGCAGTACTTC

j_call: TRBJ2-1
v_call: TRBV5-6
clone_size: .
d_call: TRBD2
cdr3_aa: CASSGGLAGGPPANEQFF
cdr3_nt: TGTGCCAGCAGTGGGGGACTAGCGGGAGGGCCCCCCGCAAATGAGCAGTTCTTC

j_call: TRBJ2-3
v_call: TRBV29-1
clone_size: .
d_call: TRBD2
cdr3_aa: CSVHNPWEGPDTQYF
cdr3_nt: TGCAGCGTACACAACCCGTGGGAGGGCCCAGATACGCAGTATTTT

j_call: TRBJ1-2
v_call: TRBV6-5
clone_size: .
d_call: .
cdr3_aa: CASSYSPLQRYGYTF
cdr3_nt: TGTGCCAGCAGTTACTCACCCCTGCAGCGCTATGGCTACACCTTC

j_call: TRBJ2-2
v_call: TRBV7-3
clone_size: .
d_call: TRBD2
cdr3_aa: CASSLGGVGRTGTGELFF
cdr3_nt: TGTGCCAGCAGCTTAGGCGGGGTCGGGAGGACGGGCACCGGGGAGCTGTTTTTT

j_call: TRBJ2-3
v_call: TRBV5-1
clone_size: .
d_call: TRBD2
cdr3_aa: CASSLELAGGTDTQYF
cdr3_nt: TGCGCCAGCAGCTTGGAACTAGCGGGAGGCACAGATACGCAGTATTTT

j_call: TRBJ1-5
v_call: TRBV19
clone_size: .
d_call: .
cdr3_aa: CASSIGDSNQPQHF
cdr3_nt: TGTGCCAGTAGTATCGGGGATAGCAATCAGCCCCAGCATTTT

j_call: TRBJ2-1
v_call: TRBV27
clone_size: .
d_call: TRBD2
cdr3_aa: CASSLSGRAYNEQFF
cdr3_nt: TGTGCCAGCAGTTTAAGCGGGAGGGCCTACAATGAGCAGTTCTTC

j_call: TRBJ2-5
v_call: TRBV5-1
clone_size: .
d_call: TRBD2
cdr3_aa: CASSLDGRVETQYF
cdr3_nt: TGCGCCAGCAGCTTGGACGGGAGGGTAGAGACCCAGTACTTC

j_call: TRBJ1-2
v_call: TRBV29-1
clone_size: .
d_call: .
cdr3_aa: CSVFFGRAQGGGYTF
cdr3_nt: TGCAGCGTTTTCTTTGGGAGGGCGCAGGGAGGTGGCTACACCTTC

j_call: TRBJ1-3
v_call: TRBV7-6
clone_size: .
d_call: TRBD1
cdr3_aa: CASSTTPDREVFGNTIYF
cdr3_nt: TGTGCCAGCAGCACAACCCCCGACAGGGAGGTTTTCGGAAACACCATATATTTT

j_call: TRBJ2-7
v_call: TRBV5-6
clone_size: .
d_call: TRBD2
cdr3_aa: CASSLLREASYEQYF
cdr3_nt: TGTGCCAGCAGCTTGTTGCGGGAGGCCAGCTACGAGCAGTACTTC

j_call: TRBJ2-5
v_call: TRBV5-1
clone_size: .
d_call: TRBD1
cdr3_aa: CASRALTGPQETQYF
cdr3_nt: TGCGCCAGCAGAGCCTTGACAGGGCCCCAAGAGACCCAGTACTTC

j_call: TRBJ1-3
v_call: TRBV5-6
clone_size: .
d_call: .
cdr3_aa: CASSLGRRTTAGNTIYF
cdr3_nt: TGTGCCAGCAGCTTGGGCCGGCGGACTACCGCTGGAAACACCATATATTTT

j_call: TRBJ1-1
v_call: TRBV4-3
clone_size: .
d_call: .
cdr3_aa: CASSQAQINPRGGAFF
cdr3_nt: TGCGCCAGCAGCCAAGCACAAATCAACCCTAGGGGCGGCGCTTTCTTT

j_call: TRBJ2-7
v_call: TRBV15
clone_size: .
d_call: TRBD1
cdr3_aa: CATSVRTGVYEQYF
cdr3_nt: TGTGCCACCAGCGTAAGAACAGGGGTTTACGAGCAGTACTTC

j_call: TRBJ1-1
v_call: TRBV28
clone_size: .
d_call: TRBD1
cdr3_aa: CASSRRQGDTEAFF
cdr3_nt: TGTGCCAGCAGCAGAAGACAGGGTGACACTGAAGCTTTCTTT

j_call: TRBJ1-4
v_call: TRBV5-6
clone_size: .
d_call: .
cdr3_aa: CASSYREKLFF
cdr3_nt: TGTGCCAGCAGCTACAGGGAAAAACTGTTTTTT

j_call: TRBJ1-1
v_call: TRBV7-9
clone_size: .
d_call: .
cdr3_aa: CASSSLKGGTEAFF
cdr3_nt: TGTGCCAGCAGCAGCTTGAAGGGCGGGACTGAAGCTTTCTTT

j_call: TRBJ2-7
v_call: TRBV28
clone_size: .
d_call: .
cdr3_aa: CASSKKLARYEQYF
cdr3_nt: TGTGCCAGCAGCAAGAAGCTAGCCAGATACGAGCAGTACTTC

j_call: TRBJ1-1
v_call: TRBV18
clone_size: .
d_call: .
cdr3_aa: CASSPREGTEAFF
cdr3_nt: TGTGCCAGCTCACCTCGGGAGGGTACTGAAGCTTTCTTT

j_call: TRBJ2-5
v_call: TRBV5-8
clone_size: .
d_call: .
cdr3_aa: CASSLGQGYQETQYF
cdr3_nt: TGTGCCAGCAGCTTGGGGCAGGGGTACCAAGAGACCCAGTACTTC

j_call: TRBJ1-1
v_call: TRBV7-9
clone_size: .
d_call: .
cdr3_aa: CASREGRGTEAFF
cdr3_nt: TGTGCCAGCAGGGAGGGGAGGGGGACTGAAGCTTTCTTT

j_call: TRBJ2-7
v_call: TRBV4-3
clone_size: .
d_call: TRBD2
cdr3_aa: CASSQGGGDYEQYF
cdr3_nt: TGCGCCAGCAGCCAGGGGGGAGGGGACTACGAGCAGTACTTC

j_call: TRBJ2-3
v_call: TRBV5-4
clone_size: .
d_call: TRBD2
cdr3_aa: CASSSRLAGTDTQYF
cdr3_nt: TGTGCCAGCAGCTCTAGACTAGCGGGCACAGATACGCAGTATTTT

j_call: TRBJ1-2
v_call: TRBV6-5
clone_size: .
d_call: TRBD1
cdr3_aa: CASSSISDRNYGYTF
cdr3_nt: TGTGCCAGCAGTTCTATCTCGGACAGGAACTATGGCTACACCTTC

j_call: TRBJ2-7
v_call: TRBV7-8
clone_size: once
d_call: TRBD1
cdr3_aa: CASSLRSGQIYEQYF
cdr3_nt: TGTGCCAGCAGCTTAAGGTCGGGACAGATCTACGAGCAGTACTTC

j_call: TRBJ2-7
v_call: TRBV6-5
clone_size: .
d_call: TRBD2
cdr3_aa: CASSRRREIDEQYF
cdr3_nt: TGTGCCAGCAGTAGGCGGCGGGAGATCGACGAGCAGTACTTC

j_call: TRBJ2-1
v_call: TRBV20-1
clone_size: once
d_call: TRBD2
cdr3_aa: CSPAGDEQFF
cdr3_nt: TGCAGTCCCGCGGGGGATGAGCAGTTCTTC